This entry features one T cell receptor beta chain sequence. The data are from a study of blood T cell repertoires in COVID-19. The ends were cut back, 4 bases at V and 2 bases at J, with 21 bases in the middle. The CDR3 spans 17 residues. Germline CDR1 reads SGDLS; CDR2 reads YYNGEE. Measured with immunoSEQ multiplex PCR; TCRdb has only the in-frame clones, and not every one. This repertoire shows about 40,000 clones, about 88% found once; its top ten account for roughly 15%. The chain recombines TRBV9 with TRBJ2-5, with D possibly being TRBD1 (6 bases). This TCR derives from a human donor in a cohort sampled during active COVID-19. Sequenced material: peripheral blood. The CDR3 loop is CASSQAPGQTTQETQYF. As DNA, the CDR3 is TGTGCCAGCAGCCAGGCCCCGGGACAAACCACTCAAGAGACCCAGTACTTC.